This passage covers 29 T cell receptor beta chains from one sample sequenced in a study of T cell clusters in autoimmune cytopenias. TRB amplification used around 0.25 ug of peripheral blood genomic DNA. TRB was amplified by touch-down multiplex PCR, primer pools A and B combined. TCRdb re-called the multiplex PCR reads; one entry per CDR3 protein, DNA not given. Here the sample table reports 7,800 or so distinct CDR3 sequences. Sequencing input: peripheral blood. Receptors were obtained from a human donor with an autoimmune cytopenia or autoimmune hepatitis (not recorded which).

The rearrangement uses TRBV5-4 and TRBJ2-3. Germline V gene sequence: CDR1 SGHNT, CDR2 YYREEE (reference sequence). This CDR3 has 14 amino acids. The chain's CDR3 is CASSLGQIPDTQYF.

This rearrangement joins TRBV6-1 to TRBJ2-5; TCRdb's assignment of TRBD1 cannot be checked, as there is no DNA. Per the germline V gene, CDR1 is MNHNS and CDR2 is SASEGT. The CDR3 totals 15 residues. The CDR3 spells CASSEQQGLQETQYF.

This rearrangement joins TRBV5-5 to TRBJ2-7; with no DNA, the TCRdb D assignment of TRBD2 cannot be verified. Germline CDR1 SGHKS, CDR2 YYEKEE (reference sequence). CDR3 size: 16 residues. The CDR3 loop reads CASSLSGLASNYEQYF.

This chain connects TRBV30 to TRBJ2-5. Germline-derived CDR1 and CDR2 are GTSNPN and SVGIG (reference sequence). This CDR3 has 12 residues. The CDR3 spells CAWSVTKETQYF.

This clonotype is identified as medium-sized from frequency. The chain joins TRBV12-3 or TRBV12-4 to TRBJ2-7; TCRdb designates TRBD1, a call that cannot be tested without DNA. The CDR3 is 14 amino acids. CDR3 sequence reads: CASSVRQGVYEQYF.

Judged by frequency, this clonotype is medium-sized. The chain uses TRBV6-5 and TRBJ2-1; TCRdb returns TRBD1, unconfirmable since there is no DNA. This CDR3 is 13 amino acids long. Per germline, CDR1 MNHEY and CDR2 SVGAGI. CDR3 sequence: CASSYPGRNEQFF.

This chain links TRBV13 with TRBJ1-2. Per the germline V gene, CDR1 is PRHDT and CDR2 is FYEKMQ (reference sequence). CDR3 length: 12 amino acids. The chain's CDR3 is CASSFPDYGYTF.

This clonotype is classed as medium-sized by frequency. This sequence joins TRBV13 and TRBJ2-1; the D call of TRBD2 rests on TCRdb alone, since no DNA is present to check it. The CDR3 loop spans 15 amino acids. The germline CDR1 and CDR2 sequences are PRHDT and FYEKMQ (reference sequence). This CDR3 reads CASSGALAGADEQFF.

The chain is built from TRBV11-1 and TRBJ2-4; TCRdb picks TRBD1, but there is no DNA to check that call. CDR1 is SGHAT and CDR2 is FQDESV in the germline V gene (reference sequence). There are 12 residues in the CDR3. CDR3 residues: CASQGAKNIQYF.

This clonotype is labeled large (0.1 to 1%) based on frequency. V and J are TRBV29-1 and TRBJ2-6. Germline V gene data show CDR1 as SQVTM and CDR2 as ANQGSEA. This CDR3 contains 14 residues. The CDR3 loop reads CSVAERSGANVLTF.

The chain combines TRBV27 with TRBJ2-5; the TCRdb call, TRBD2, lacks DNA for checking. Germline CDR1 and CDR2: MNHEY and SMNVEV (reference sequence). The CDR3 contains 17 residues. The CDR3 region is CASSYKGSGLHQETQYF.

The chain links TRBV7-2 to TRBJ1-6; TCRdb proposes TRBD1, but this gene call is untestable without DNA. The CDR3 is made up of 15 amino acids. Germline assignment: CDR1 SGHTA and CDR2 FQGNSA. The CDR3 reads CASSLLKGDNSPLHF.

The chain recombines TRBV6-2 or TRBV6-3 with TRBJ2-5; TCRdb's D call of TRBD2 is untestable without DNA. The CDR3 sequence is 15 residues long. CDR1 is MNHEY and CDR2 is SVGEGT in the germline V gene. This CDR3 is CASSPAVGSQETQYF.

This sequence joins TRBV11-2 and TRBJ2-7; TCRdb gives TRBD2 as the D gene, but with no DNA this cannot be confirmed. CDR3 length: 14 amino acids. Germline values: CDR1 SGHAT, CDR2 FQNNGV. The CDR3 loop is CASSRTDLRYEQYF.

The gene calls are TRBV6-2 or TRBV6-3 and TRBJ2-3; TCRdb gives TRBD2 as the D gene, but with no DNA this cannot be confirmed. The germline gives CDR1 MNHEY, CDR2 SVGEGT. The CDR3 consists of 17 residues. The CDR3 region is CASSPGLSGSTRDTQYF.

CDR3 protein: CASSEGGWGDDGYTF. The chain recombines TRBV6-1 with TRBJ1-2. CDR1 is MNHNS and CDR2 is SASEGT in the germline V gene. CDR3 length: 15 residues.

The chain links TRBV5-1 to TRBJ2-3; the D call of TRBD2 rests on TCRdb alone, since no DNA is present to check it. This CDR3 has 16 amino acids. The germline gives CDR1 SGHRS, CDR2 YFSETQ. CDR3 protein: CASSVHLAGGPDTQYF.

Measured by frequency, this clonotype is medium-sized. The chain combines TRBV6-5 with TRBJ2-5; TCRdb lists TRBD2, though no DNA is available to test this call. In germline, CDR1 is MNHEY, CDR2 SVGAGI. This CDR3 has 14 amino acids. The CDR3 loop is CASRAGPSQETQYF.

This chain's CDR3 is CASSLGTGSTDTQYF. V is TRBV27 and J is TRBJ2-3; TCRdb proposes TRBD1, but this gene call is untestable without DNA. The length of the CDR3 is 15 residues. Looked up from germline, CDR1 is MNHEY and CDR2 is SMNVEV (reference sequence).

This clonotype is identified as medium-sized from frequency. V gene TRBV5-6 combines with J gene TRBJ2-3; TCRdb's D call of TRBD2 is untestable without DNA. This CDR3 has 16 residues. The germline gives CDR1 SGHDT, CDR2 YYEEEE. The CDR3 sequence is CASSLRSGGALDTQYF.

V gene TRBV7-9 combines with J gene TRBJ2-2; no DNA is available, so the TRBD2 call from TCRdb remains unchecked. CDR3 length equals 14 residues. Germline V gene sequence: CDR1 SEHNR, CDR2 FQNEAQ (reference sequence). The CDR3 region is CASSRHEGTGELFF.

The chain is built from TRBV5-4 and TRBJ2-3; TCRdb picks TRBD2, but there is no DNA to check that call. CDR1 and CDR2 from the germline V gene are SGHNT and YYREEE (reference sequence). This CDR3 has 20 residues. The CDR3 sequence is CASSDATSGGPITSTDTQYF.

This chain connects TRBV19 to TRBJ1-5. The CDR3 contains 12 residues. Germline lookup yields CDR1 LNHDA and CDR2 SQIVND (reference sequence). CDR3 amino acids: CASNDLNQPQHF.

The chain has TRBV27 and TRBJ2-7. This CDR3 has 15 residues. Germline lookup yields CDR1 MNHEY and CDR2 SMNVEV (reference sequence). The CDR3 reads CASSSVRTLYGEQYF.

This clonotype is classed as medium-sized (0.01 to 0.1%) by frequency. V usage is TRBV15 and J usage is TRBJ2-6. The CDR3 has 15 residues. CDR1 LNHNV and CDR2 YYDKDF come from the germline V gene (reference sequence). The CDR3 loop reads CATSRDPSGANVLTF.

The J gene is TRBJ2-7, the V gene TRBV6-6; TCRdb's D call, TRBD1, is unchecked because there is no DNA. CDR1 and CDR2 from the germline V gene are MNHNY and SVGAGI (reference sequence). CDR3 length equals 13 residues. CDR3 sequence: CASSWDNSYEQYF.

V is TRBV7-3 and J is TRBJ2-7. There are 11 residues in the CDR3. CDR1 and CDR2 (germline): SGHTA, FQGTGA. CDR3 sequence reads: CASSLTNEQYF.

This clonotype is called medium-sized based on its frequency. This chain links TRBV29-1 with TRBJ2-7; TCRdb selects TRBD1, and the lack of DNA leaves this call unchecked. The CDR3 runs 12 residues. Germline V gene data show CDR1 as SQVTM and CDR2 as ANQGSEA. The CDR3 spells CSGGDGVYEQYF.

The rearrangement joins TRBV4-2 to TRBJ1-5; TCRdb picks TRBD1, but there is no DNA to check that call. Germline CDR1 LGHNA, CDR2 YNFKEQ. This CDR3 spans 14 amino acids. CDR3 in amino acids: CASSQAQGDQPQHF.